This TCR beta chain comes out of a study of cytomegalovirus exposure and HLA in healthy donors. J lost 7 bases, V lost 7 bases, and 7 bases had no gene match. In germline, CDR1 is MNHNS, CDR2 SASEGT. The CDR3 extends over 14 amino acids. PCR used 60 Vbeta primers and 13 Jbeta primers. Method: immunoSEQ multiplex PCR; TCRdb's copy keeps in-frame clones and lacks some. Found here are about 150,000 clones, around 80% of them singletons; the top ten hold around 10%. Study-level results: Specificity for CMV antigens was confirmed in vitro for a few of the CMV-associated chains.

Turning to this clone: No antigen is known for it.

Sequenced: PBMCs. The V and J genes are TRBV6-1 and TRBJ2-1; 10 bases fit TRBD2. This TCR was sampled from a man in his late teens or twenties in good health and CMV-seropositive. DNA for the CDR3: TGTGCCAGCAAGGTGAGCGGGAGGGGTAATGAGCAGTTCTTC. It encodes CASKVSGRGNEQFF.